This T cell receptor beta chain was sequenced during a study of T cell responses to AZD1222 COVID-19 vaccine. Overall study context: Second doses at about 4 or about 12 weeks were pooled.

The CDR3 extends over 12 amino acids. CDR1 is SQVTM, CDR2 ANQGSEA, per germline. Between the trimmed V and J ends, which lost 7 bases and 6 bases, there was a span of 15 bases. Repertoires were generated with immunoSEQ multiplex PCR, while TCRdb's copy carries only in-frame clones and drops some. The repertoire holds around 100,000 clones, with approximately 90% as singletons. General study points: The sample set comprised mostly white British donors with more females, and clonal diversity was possibly underestimated. No repertoire was sampled before or during the peak T cell response, only after it.

In regard to this clone: Its target is unknown.

The chain couples TRBV29-1 to TRBJ1-1, with TRBD1 as a possible D gene (6 bases). The receptor comes from an adult in good health. The specimen was peripheral blood, collected on day 0 of AZD1222 vaccination. The CDR3 DNA follows: TGCAGCGGACGGACAGAGGCAGCTGAAGCTTTCTTT. This encodes CSGRTEAAEAFF.